The 14 T cell receptor beta chains below all came from one sample that was sequenced in a study of naive and memory T cell subsets. Two oligonucleotides, mixed equimolar, formed the beta constant-region primer covering TRBC1 and TRBC2. Four rounds of PCR amplified the ligated cDNA using nested alpha and beta constant-region primers plus SP2. One entry per CDR3 protein results from TCRdb running MiXCR on the UMI-ligation and nested PCR reads. Among 20,000 to 25,000 distinct CDR3 sequences listed, 7% to 10% were seen once. Sequences were obtained from central memory CD8+ T cells from blood. The source of these receptors is a human donor in good health.

At least ten counts were recorded for this clonotype. This sequence joins TRBV12-3 or TRBV12-4 and TRBJ2-3, with TRBD2 matching 7 bases. CDR3 length: 14 amino acids. V shed 1 base, J shed 6 bases, and the junction held 4 bases outside the gene matches. For the CDR3, the DNA is TGTGCCAGCAGTTTAGTGGGGGAGGGGGATACGCAGTATTTT. Translating it yields CASSLVGEGDTQYF.

This clonotype occurred many times. CDR3 nucleotides: TGCGCCAGCAGTCCCGAGGGAGCTGAAGCTTTCTTT. It encodes CASSPEGAEAFF. V gene TRBV5-1 combines with J gene TRBJ1-1; unclear D gene. V was cut by 5 bases and J by 6 bases, with 11 bases left in between. The CDR3 contains 12 residues. Germline lookup yields CDR1 SGHRS and CDR2 YFSETQ.

This clonotype has a count of ten or more. This chain links TRBV5-1 with TRBJ1-2; D is possibly TRBD1 (5 bases). CDR1 and CDR2 (germline): SGHRS, YFSETQ. CDR3 size: 14 residues. Trimming left V 5 bases short and J 9 bases short, with 20 bases between. The CDR3 coding sequence is TGCGCCAGCAGTGGGGTCGGGACCGGTACCCGCTACACCTTC. This codes for CASSGVGTGTRYTF.

This clonotype was counted at least ten times. The rearrangement joins TRBV7-7 to TRBJ1-3, with 7 bases matching TRBD1. The CDR3 totals 15 residues. V shed 5 bases, J shed 3 bases, and the junction held 7 bases outside the gene matches. Germline lookup yields CDR1 SSHAT and CDR2 FNYEAQ (reference sequence). CDR3 loop: CASSPITGVGNTIYF. The CDR3 DNA reads as TGTGCCAGCAGCCCCATTACAGGGGTTGGAAACACCATATATTTT. Based on the CDR3 plus reference TRBV7-7 and TRBJ1-3, the full variable domain is GAGVSQSPRYKVTKRGQDVTLRCDPISSHATLYWYQQALGQGPEFLTYFNYEAQPDKSGLPSDRFSAERPEGSISTLTIQRTEQRDSAMYRCASSPITGVGNTIYFGEGSWLTVV.

The chain recombines TRBV24-1 with TRBJ1-2, with 7 bases matching TRBD1. V was clipped by 2 bases and J by 8 bases; unmatched bases: 7. CDR3 length equals 14 residues. The germline CDR1 and CDR2 sequences are KGHDR and SFDVKD. This CDR3 is CATSDYRGTEGYTF. DNA of the CDR3: TGTGCCACCAGTGATTACAGGGGTACAGAAGGCTACACCTTC.

This chain connects TRBV20-1 to TRBJ1-2, with TRBD1 as a possible D gene (5 bases). The CDR3 runs 15 residues. Germline V gives CDR1 DFQATT, CDR2 SNEGSKA (reference sequence). With 4 bases removed from V and 4 bases from J, the gap between germline ends came to 19 bases. DNA for the CDR3: TGCAGTGCTACCTCGTGGACGGAAAGGGGCTATGGCTACACCTTC. It specifies CSATSWTERGYGYTF.

This sequence joins TRBV5-6 and TRBJ2-7; 8 positions match TRBD2. J gave up 3 bases and V 6 bases, and 8 bases lay outside the gene matches. Germline CDR1 is SGHDT and CDR2 is YYEEEE. CDR3 size: 14 residues. In DNA, the CDR3 is TGTGCCAGCACCGGGGGGGAGGACGTCTACGAGCAGTACTTC. Translated: CASTGGEDVYEQYF.

This clonotype was seen repeatedly, ten times or more. The J gene is TRBJ1-1, the V gene TRBV12-3 or TRBV12-4, with 7 bases matching TRBD1. The CDR3 length is 13 residues. Trimming removed 6 bases from V and 4 bases from J; junction bases left unmatched: 5. The CDR3 sequence is CASRAGGGTEAFF. CDR3 nucleotide sequence: TGTGCCAGCAGGGCAGGGGGAGGCACTGAAGCTTTCTTT.

This clonotype came up a few times. J is TRBJ2-7 and V is TRBV6-5; 8 positions match TRBD2. This CDR3 has 18 amino acids. CDR1 is MNHEY and CDR2 is SVGAGI in the germline V gene. The V gene end was trimmed by 6 bases and the J gene end by 3 bases; junction bases not matched to a gene: 19. The CDR3, as DNA: TGTGCCAGCAGAGCAAAGGGGGGGCAAGGACTAGCTCTCTACGAGCAGTACTTC. It specifies CASRAKGGQGLALYEQYF.

Many counts were recorded for this clonotype. The chain employs TRBV29-1 and TRBJ2-3, with a weak D call TRBD1 (6 bases). The CDR3 has 13 residues. V was shortened by 5 bases and J by 2 bases, with 11 bases between the two germline ends. In germline, CDR1 is SQVTM, CDR2 ANQGSEA. The CDR3 nucleotides are TGCAGCGTTCGAGGACAGTCCACAGATACGCAGTATTTT. It specifies CSVRGQSTDTQYF.

The chain carries TRBV14 and TRBJ2-6; no clear D gene. Trimming removed 4 bases at V and 0 bases at J, with 10 bases between. Per the germline V gene, CDR1 is SGHDN and CDR2 is FVKESK. The CDR3 totals 16 residues. The CDR3 DNA sequence: TGTGCCAGCAGCCCCAAACAGTTCTCTGGGGCCAACGTCCTGACTTTC. It translates to CASSPKQFSGANVLTF.

This clonotype was picked up many times. The genes are TRBV5-1 and TRBJ2-1; 7 bases are a match to TRBD2. The CDR3 covers 16 residues. V shed 4 bases, J shed 2 bases, and the junction held 9 bases outside the gene matches. Germline CDR1 SGHRS, CDR2 YFSETQ. CDR3 nucleotides: TGCGCCAGCAGCCCGGTGGGCGGGAGACCCTACAATGAGCAGTTCTTC. Its translation is CASSPVGGRPYNEQFF.

V is TRBV7-9 and J is TRBJ2-1; 10 bases align to TRBD2. J gave up 0 bases and V 5 bases, and 4 bases lay outside the gene matches. Germline V gene data show CDR1 as SEHNR and CDR2 as FQNEAQ (reference sequence). The CDR3 covers 16 residues. For the CDR3, the DNA is TGTGCCAGCAGCCCCACTAGCGGGGTCTCCTACAATGAGCAGTTCTTC. Encoded protein: CASSPTSGVSYNEQFF.

The chain has TRBV28 and TRBJ2-7; no firm D call. Germline CDR1 and CDR2: MDHEN and SYDVKM. The CDR3 sequence is 15 residues long. V was pared by 7 bases and J by 2 bases, with 18 bases between. The CDR3 sequence is CASTPRAGPTYEQYF. CDR3 nucleotide sequence: TGTGCCAGCACCCCCCGGGCAGGACCTACCTACGAGCAGTACTTC. The whole variable domain, filled in from reference TRBV28 and TRBJ2-7, reads DVKVTQSSRYLVKRTGEKVFLECVQDMDHENMFWYRQDPGLGLRLIYFSYDVKMKEKGDIPEGYSVSREKKERFSLILESASTNQTSMYLCASTPRAGPTYEQYFGPGTRLTVT.